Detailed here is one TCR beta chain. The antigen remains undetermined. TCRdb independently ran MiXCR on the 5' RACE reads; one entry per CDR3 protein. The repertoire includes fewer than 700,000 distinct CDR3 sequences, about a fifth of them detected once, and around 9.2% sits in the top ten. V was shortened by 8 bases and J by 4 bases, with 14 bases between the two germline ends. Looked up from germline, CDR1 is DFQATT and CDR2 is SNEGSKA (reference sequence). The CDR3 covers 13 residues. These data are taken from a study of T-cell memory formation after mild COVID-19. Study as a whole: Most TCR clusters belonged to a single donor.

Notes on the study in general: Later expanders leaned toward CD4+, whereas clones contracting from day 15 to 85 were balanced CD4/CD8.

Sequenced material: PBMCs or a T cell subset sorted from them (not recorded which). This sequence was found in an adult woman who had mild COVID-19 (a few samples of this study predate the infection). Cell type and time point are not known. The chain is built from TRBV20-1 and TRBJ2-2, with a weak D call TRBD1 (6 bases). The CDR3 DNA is TGCAGTCCGTTCAGGGGCCCCACCGGGGAGCTGTTTTTT. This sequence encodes CSPFRGPTGELFF.